The 5 T cell receptor beta chains given below trace back to one sample, sequenced in a study of human T cells and chemical hapten exposure. TCRdb recomputed calls from the RACE reads with MiXCR, one row per CDR3 protein. The sample records about 95,000 distinct CDR3 sequences, roughly an eighth being singletons. The time point denotes: patch test 2, 6 weeks after DPC sensitization. Stated treatment: therapeutic diphenylcyclopropenone sensitization with weekly scalp DPC. The input for sequencing was whole blood, taken in connection with sensitization to the hapten diphenylcyclopropenone (DPC). The source is a woman aged 40-49 years with alopecia areata. Some clones in this sample may be carry-over from other donors' samples.

With respect to this clonotype: A read error may explain this, as a much larger clone is one base away. The V and J genes are TRBV28 and TRBJ1-1; D is ambiguous. V gave up 7 bases and J gave up 6 bases, with 21 bases separating them. This CDR3 spans 15 amino acids. Germline values: CDR1 MDHEN, CDR2 SYDVKM. DNA for the CDR3: TGTGCCAGCACCATTCCGGGGTTTGTATTCGCTGAAGCTTTCTTT. Protein product: CASTIPGFVFAEAFF.

V gene TRBV29-1 combines with J gene TRBJ2-6, with D tentatively TRBD1 (6 bases). The CDR3 has 13 amino acids. Germline loops: CDR1 SQVTM, CDR2 ANQGSEA. Trimming took 6 bases from V and 1 from J, leaving 7 bases between them. The CDR3 nucleotides read TGCAGCGTCCAGGGGTCTGGGGCCAACGTCCTGACTTTC. It encodes CSVQGSGANVLTF.

This clonotype has ten or more counts. The chain is built from TRBV6-1 and TRBJ2-7, with 8 bases identical to TRBD1. With 3 bases clipped from V and 3 bases from J, the junction kept 10 bases outside the gene matches. CDR1 MNHNS and CDR2 SASEGT come from the germline V gene. The CDR3 is 16 amino acids. The CDR3 sequence: CASSDPRTGFSYEQYF. The CDR3 bases are TGTGCCAGCAGTGATCCCCGGACAGGGTTTAGCTACGAGCAGTACTTC.

In this sample, this clonotype turned up once. The chain joins TRBV2 to TRBJ2-2; D may correspond to TRBD1 or TRBD2 (5 bases each). The germline gives CDR1 SNHLY, CDR2 FYNNEI. The CDR3 has 15 amino acids. Trimming took 8 bases from V and 7 from J, leaving 20 bases between them. CDR3 protein: CASYPGPAWGGELFF. DNA for the CDR3: TGTGCCAGCTACCCGGGGCCAGCATGGGGCGGGGAGCTGTTTTTT.

This clonotype was picked up a small number of times. The chain carries TRBV20-1 and TRBJ1-2; a possible D gene is TRBD1 (6 bases). Germline V CDR1 and CDR2: DFQATT, SNEGSKA (reference sequence). V lost 0 bases and J lost 8, with 10 bases in between. This CDR3 is built from 12 residues. Written as DNA, the CDR3 is TGCAGTGCTAGAGATACGGGGGGCGGCTACACCTTC. Protein: CSARDTGGGYTF.